The 19 T cell receptor beta chains below were found in one sample sequenced in a study of blood T cell repertoires in COVID-19. Assay: immunoSEQ multiplex PCR; the TCRdb copy retains only in-frame clones and omits some. The table records under 250,000 clones, 70% to 90% of them present only once. Sequencing was performed on PBMCs or T cells enriched from blood (not recorded which). The receptors were gathered from a man aged 25-40 years who had recovered from COVID-19.

Written as DNA, the CDR3 is TGTGCCAGCAGTTACTCAGGACAGGAAGGCTATGGCTACACCTTC. Protein: CASSYSGQEGYGYTF. The chain couples TRBV6-5 to TRBJ1-2, with TRBD1 identical over 7 bases. From germline, CDR1 is MNHEY and CDR2 SVGAGI. V shed 0 bases, J shed 4 bases, and the junction held 5 bases outside the gene matches. This CDR3 spans 15 amino acids.

For this clone: An end of the junction does not agree with germline; a read error may underlie this. The V call is TRBV5-6, the J call TRBJ2-4; D is possibly TRBD2 (6 bases). The CDR3 runs to 19 residues. The V gene's germline CDR1 is SGHDT and CDR2 YYEEEE. The CDR3 sequence: CASSEEGRASRRYKNIQYF. CDR3 nucleotides: TGTGCCAGCAGCGAGGAGGGACGAGCCAGCCGCCGTTACAAAAACATTCAGTATTTC.

This clone was picked up one time. The rearrangement uses TRBV11-2 and TRBJ2-2, with 11 bases that match TRBD2. Germline V gives CDR1 SGHAT, CDR2 FQNNGV. J was trimmed by 6 bases and V by 0 bases; bases with no gene match: 9. The CDR3 contains 18 residues. The CDR3 nucleotides read TGTGCCAGCAGCTTAGATCTGGTAGCGACTAGCGGGGCCGGGGAGCTGTTTTTT. Its protein is CASSLDLVATSGAGELFF.

The V and J genes are TRBV27 and TRBJ2-3, with D perhaps TRBD2 (6 bases). From germline, CDR1 is MNHEY and CDR2 SMNVEV (reference sequence). V lost 7 bases and J 4 bases, leaving 15 bases between the germline ends. The CDR3 consists of 14 residues. CDR3 in DNA: TGTGCCAGCACTGTTAAGGGAGGCCCAGATACGCAGTATTTT. It encodes CASTVKGGPDTQYF.

The V and J genes are TRBV10-3 and TRBJ1-1, with TRBD1 matching 9 bases. The V segment lost 6 bases and the J segment 5 bases; nucleotides outside the gene matches: 4. The CDR3 contains 13 residues. CDR1 and CDR2 (germline): ENHRY, SYGVKD. The CDR3 region is CAIRETGGTEAFF. The CDR3 DNA reads TGTGCCATCAGGGAGACAGGGGGAACTGAAGCTTTCTTT.

DNA of the CDR3: TGTGCCAGCGCCCGGGTGGCCGGTGAGCAGTTCTTC. This encodes CASARVAGEQFF. V and J are TRBV27 and TRBJ2-1; D remains ambiguous. V lost 8 bases, J lost 9 bases, and 14 bases lay in between. This CDR3 contains 12 residues. Germline CDR1 MNHEY, CDR2 SMNVEV (reference sequence).

The chain has TRBV25-1 and TRBJ2-2, with 7 bases that match TRBD2. Trimming cost V 4 bases and J 3 bases; bases outside gene matches: 8. This CDR3 contains 16 residues. Per the germline V gene, CDR1 is MGHDK and CDR2 is SYGVNS. The CDR3 sequence is CASSGTSGWDTGELFF. The DNA for the CDR3 is TGTGCCAGCAGTGGGACTAGTGGTTGGGACACCGGGGAGCTGTTTTTT. The whole variable domain, remainder taken from reference TRBV25-1 and TRBJ2-2, is EADIYQTPRYLVIGTGKKITLECSQTMGHDKMYWYQQDPGMELHLIHYSYGVNSTEKGDLSSESTVSRIRTEHFPLTLESARPSHTSQYLCASSGTSGWDTGELFFGEGSRLTVL.

V and J are TRBV11-2 and TRBJ2-1; 9 nucleotides match TRBD1. Germline V gene data show CDR1 as SGHAT and CDR2 as FQNNGV. V lost 3 bases to trimming and J lost 5 bases; unmatched junction nucleotides: 2. CDR3 size: 14 residues. The CDR3 region has the DNA TGTGCCAGCAGCTTTTGGACAGGGGACAATGAGCAGTTCTTC. The encoded protein is CASSFWTGDNEQFF.

The chain combines TRBV27 with TRBJ2-7; TRBD2 aligns across 7 bases. Germline lookup yields CDR1 MNHEY and CDR2 SMNVEV (reference sequence). V lost 5 bases, J lost 3 bases, and 10 bases stayed unmatched. The CDR3 spans 15 residues. This CDR3 reads CASSPSLAENYEQYF. In DNA form, the CDR3 reads TGTGCCAGCAGTCCCTCCCTAGCGGAAAACTACGAGCAGTACTTC.

This clone has only a few counts. The V call is TRBV27, the J call TRBJ1-2, with D tentatively TRBD1 (6 bases). Between the trimmed V and J ends, which lost 3 bases and 10 bases, there was a span of 18 bases. CDR3 length: 14 amino acids. Germline V gene sequence: CDR1 MNHEY, CDR2 SMNVEV (reference sequence). CDR3 region: CASSFSVQGVTYTF. Written as DNA, the CDR3 is TGTGCCAGCAGTTTTTCGGTACAGGGCGTAACCTACACCTTC.

The chain carries TRBV10-3 and TRBJ2-1; TRBD2 matches 10 bases. CDR3 length: 17 residues. Germline values: CDR1 ENHRY, CDR2 SYGVKD. V was clipped by 0 bases and J by 7 bases; unmatched bases: 9. The CDR3 DNA is TGTGCCATCAGTGAGTCGTATGCGGTAGCGGGAGGAAATGAGCAGTTCTTC. It specifies CAISESYAVAGGNEQFF.

The rearrangement uses TRBV27 and TRBJ2-3, with 8 bases matching TRBD2. Germline V gene lookup returns CDR1 MNHEY and CDR2 SMNVEV (reference sequence). The CDR3 contains 15 residues. V lost 2 bases to trimming and J lost 1 base; unmatched junction nucleotides: 2. This CDR3 reads CASSLGTRRTDTQYF. CDR3 coding DNA: TGTGCCAGCAGTTTAGGGACTAGACGCACAGATACGCAGTATTTT.

This chain connects TRBV12-3 or TRBV12-4 to TRBJ2-7, with TRBD2 matching over 9 bases. Losses at the gene ends were 8 bases for V and 2 bases for J; bases not matched to a gene: 1. This CDR3 contains 12 residues. In nucleotides, the CDR3 is TGTGCCAGCGGACTAGCGCCCTACGAGCAGTACTTC. Encoded protein: CASGLAPYEQYF.

This clone was observed once. This chain connects TRBV4-3 to TRBJ1-5, with 7 bases aligning to TRBD1. This CDR3 has 15 residues. CDR1 is LGHNA and CDR2 is YSLEER in the germline V gene. V trimming: 1 base; J trimming: 6 bases; junction bases outside the gene matches: 6. CDR3 amino acids: CASSQGQGGLQPQHF. The CDR3 DNA is TGCGCCAGCAGCCAAGGACAGGGCGGCCTTCAGCCCCAGCATTTT.

The chain uses TRBV2 and TRBJ1-5, with D possibly being TRBD1 (6 bases). The length of the CDR3 is 14 residues. V was clipped by 8 bases and J by 0 bases, with 11 bases between them. Per germline, CDR1 SNHLY and CDR2 FYNNEI. CDR3 coding DNA: TGTGCCAGCCGCCGGGACAATAGCAATCAGCCCCAGCATTTT. Its protein is CASRRDNSNQPQHF.

The chain carries TRBV7-2 and TRBJ2-5, with TRBD2 identical over 7 bases. Looked up from germline, CDR1 is SGHTA and CDR2 is FQGNSA. The CDR3 runs to 14 residues. V shed 8 bases and J 5 bases; nucleotides not matched to a gene: 11. The CDR3 DNA reads TGTGCCAGCCGACCCGCGGGAGCGCGGGAGACCCAGTACTTC. Its protein product is CASRPAGARETQYF.

This clone appeared a few times. CDR3 in DNA: TGTGCCAGCAGTTACTCTGTTGGCTTTAACACTGAAGCTTTCTTT. Translation: CASSYSVGFNTEAFF. The chain combines TRBV6-5 with TRBJ1-1; D not resolved. Germline V gene sequence: CDR1 MNHEY, CDR2 SVGAGI. The CDR3 is 15 amino acids. V was cut by 0 bases and J by 2 bases, with 10 bases left in between.

The chain has TRBV7-2 and TRBJ2-5; no clear D. The CDR3 has 13 amino acids. CDR1 and CDR2 from the germline V gene are SGHTA and FQGNSA. Trimming took off 2 bases at V and 1 base at J, with 5 bases between the two ends. In nucleotides, the CDR3 is TGTGCCAGCAGCTTACTAGGCCAAGAGACCCAGTACTTC. This translates into CASSLLGQETQYF.

The gene calls are TRBV5-1 and TRBJ2-7; TRBD1 matches 7 bases. CDR3 length equals 14 residues. V was clipped by 5 bases and J by 1 base; unmatched bases: 6. CDR1 is SGHRS and CDR2 is YFSETQ in the germline V gene. CDR3 sequence (DNA): TGCGCCAGCAGGGGGTTGACAGGGTCCTACGAGCAGTACTTC. This codes for CASRGLTGSYEQYF.